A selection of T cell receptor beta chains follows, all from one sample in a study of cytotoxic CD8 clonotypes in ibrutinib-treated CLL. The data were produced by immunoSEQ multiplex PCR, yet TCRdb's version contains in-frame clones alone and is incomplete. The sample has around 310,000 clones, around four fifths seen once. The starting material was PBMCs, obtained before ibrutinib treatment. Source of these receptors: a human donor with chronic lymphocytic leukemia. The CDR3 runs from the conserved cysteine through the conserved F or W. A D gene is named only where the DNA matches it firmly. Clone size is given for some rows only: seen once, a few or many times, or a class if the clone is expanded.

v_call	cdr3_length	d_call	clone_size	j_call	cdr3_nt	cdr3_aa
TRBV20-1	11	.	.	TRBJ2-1	TGCAGTGCGACGATGTACAATGAGCAGTTCTTC	CSATMYNEQFF
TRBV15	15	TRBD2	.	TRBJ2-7	TGTGCCACCCGGCTCGGTTTGGCGGGAGTCTACGAGCAGTACTTC	CATRLGLAGVYEQYF
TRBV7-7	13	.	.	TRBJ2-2	TGTGCTAGCAGGGGGACTGGCACCGGGGAGCTGTTTTTT	CASRGTGTGELFF
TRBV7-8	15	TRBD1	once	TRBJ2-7	TGTGCCAGCAGCCCATGGGACAGCTCCTCCTACGAGCAGTACTTC	CASSPWDSSSYEQYF
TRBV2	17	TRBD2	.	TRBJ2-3	TGTGCCAGCAGTGAAAGTACTAGCGGGAGCGGCACAGATACGCAGTATTTT	CASSESTSGSGTDTQYF
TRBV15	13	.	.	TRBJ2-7	TGTGCCACCAGCAGAGACCGCCCCCGCGAGCAGTACTTC	CATSRDRPREQYF
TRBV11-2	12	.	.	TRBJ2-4	TGTGCCAGCAGCTTGAGCCGGGGGTTTCAGTACTTC	CASSLSRGFQYF
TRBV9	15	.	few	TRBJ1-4	TGTGCCAGCAGCGTAAACAGGGACGTCGGTGAAAAACTGTTTTTT	CASSVNRDVGEKLFF
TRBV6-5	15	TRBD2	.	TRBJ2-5	TGTGCCACATGGGGGCTAGCGGGAGAGAAAGAGACCCAGTACTTC	CATWGLAGEKETQYF
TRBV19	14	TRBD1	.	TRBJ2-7	TGTGCCAGTAGTCAAAGGACAGGCGCCTACGAGCAGTACTTC	CASSQRTGAYEQYF
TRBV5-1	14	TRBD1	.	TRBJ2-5	TGCGCCAGCAGCTTACAGGGGCCCGATGGGACCCAGTACTTC	CASSLQGPDGTQYF
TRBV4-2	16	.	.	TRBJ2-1	TGTGCCAGCAGCCAAGAGTGGGGGTCCCAGGCGGATGAGCAGTTCTTC	CASSQEWGSQADEQFF
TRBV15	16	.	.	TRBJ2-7	TGTGCCACCAGCAGAGAGGGCGGCAGGAGGGGGTACGAGCAGTACTTC	CATSREGGRRGYEQYF
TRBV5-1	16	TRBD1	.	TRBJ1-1	TGCGCCAGCAGCTTCGGACAGGGGGCGTTAGGCACTGAAGCTTTCTTT	CASSFGQGALGTEAFF
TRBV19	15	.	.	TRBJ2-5	TGTGCCAGTAGTCGGACCCAAAAGGATAAAGAGACCCAGTACTTC	CASSRTQKDKETQYF
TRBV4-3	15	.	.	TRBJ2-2	TGCGCCAGCAGCCTGGAACAGAGTCACACCGGGGAGCTGTTTTTT	CASSLEQSHTGELFF
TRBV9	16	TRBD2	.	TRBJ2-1	TGTGCCAGCAGCGTAGTTGGTGGGGGACTAGCGGGAGAGCAGTTCTTC	CASSVVGGGLAGEQFF
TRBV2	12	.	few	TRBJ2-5	TGTGCCAGCGTTCGGGGTCAAGAGACCCAGTACTTC	CASVRGQETQYF
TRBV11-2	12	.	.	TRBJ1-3	TGTGCCAGCAGCCCATTCGGCAACACCATATATTTT	CASSPFGNTIYF
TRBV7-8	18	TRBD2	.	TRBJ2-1	TGTGCCAGCAGCGCTAGGGGATATACTAGCGGAGTGGCCAATGAGCAGTTCTTC	CASSARGYTSGVANEQFF
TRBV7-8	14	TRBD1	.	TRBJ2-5	TGTGCCAGCAGGAATGACAGGGGTGGGGAGACCCAGTACTTC	CASRNDRGGETQYF
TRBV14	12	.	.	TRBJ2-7	TGTGCCAGCAGCCAATCCGGGGGAGAGCAGTACTTC	CASSQSGGEQYF